Below, 27 T cell receptor beta chains from the same sample are listed, as sequenced in a study of cytomegalovirus exposure and HLA in healthy donors. Primers included in the PCR were 60 Vbeta and 13 Jbeta primers. TCRdb's table, derived via immunoSEQ multiplex PCR, lists solely in-frame clones and lacks some. The sample yields roughly 120,000 clones, about 79% seen once. The specimen sequenced was PBMCs. The receptors here all came from a man aged 25-45 years in good health and CMV-seropositive.

The chain recombines TRBV28 with TRBJ2-5, with TRBD2 matching 8 bases. The germline CDR1 and CDR2 sequences are MDHEN and SYDVKM. V trimming: 2 bases; J trimming: 6 bases; junction bases outside the gene matches: 14. The CDR3 consists of 17 residues. The CDR3 reads CASSLRIRRGAHQTQYF. The CDR3 region has the DNA TGTGCCAGCAGTTTACGAATTAGGCGGGGGGCCCATCAGACCCAGTACTTC.

The chain links TRBV28 to TRBJ2-1; possible D gene TRBD2, 6 bases. CDR3 length: 15 residues. The germline V gene has CDR1 MDHEN and CDR2 SYDVKM. Trimming removed 5 bases from V and 3 bases from J, with 14 bases in between. CDR3 amino acids: CASSPPSDHYNEQFF. The CDR3 nucleotides are TGTGCCAGCAGTCCCCCTAGCGATCACTACAATGAGCAGTTCTTC.

The chain joins TRBV5-3 to TRBJ2-5, with 7 nucleotides matching TRBD1. TRBV5-3 is marked as an open reading frame, function uncertain. The CDR3 totals 13 residues. Trimming cost V 4 bases and J 7 bases; bases outside gene matches: 7. In DNA form, the CDR3 reads TGTGCCAGAAGCAACGACAGGGTAGGGACCCAGTACTTC. It is translated as CARSNDRVGTQYF.

This clone was detected only once. The junction departs from germline at one end; a sequencing error may be responsible. The V call is TRBV4-2, the J call TRBJ1-1; D is unclear. The CDR3 sequence is 16 residues long. CDR1 and CDR2 (germline): LGHNA, YNFKEQ. In nucleotides, the CDR3 is TGTGCCAGCAGCTACCCTGGAGTAGGGAGAATCGAGGAAGCTTCCTTT. Protein product: CASSYPGVGRIEEASF.

The rearrangement joins TRBV4-1 to TRBJ2-7, with 7 nucleotides matching TRBD2. The CDR3 totals 13 residues. Germline loops: CDR1 MGHRA, CDR2 YSYEKL. V lost 4 bases to trimming and J lost 3 bases; unmatched junction nucleotides: 3. CDR3 protein: CASSRGGNYEQYF. The CDR3 DNA sequence: TGCGCCAGCAGCCGCGGGGGAAACTACGAGCAGTACTTC.

This clone has more than one count but fewer than ten. V and J are TRBV4-3 and TRBJ1-1, with a possible D match to TRBD1 (5 bases). The V gene lost 0 bases and the J gene lost 4 bases, with 6 bases spanning the gap. The V gene's germline CDR1 is LGHNA and CDR2 YSLEER. There are 13 residues in the CDR3. CDR3 sequence: CASSQETVTEAFF. For the CDR3, the DNA is TGCGCCAGCAGCCAAGAGACAGTCACTGAAGCTTTCTTT.

The genes are TRBV10-3 and TRBJ1-1, with a possible D match to TRBD1 (5 bases). The length of the CDR3 is 13 residues. CDR1 and CDR2 from the germline V gene are ENHRY and SYGVKD. Trimming took 6 bases from V and 0 from J, leaving 8 bases between them. The CDR3 nucleotides are TGTGCCATCAGGGGGGACTTGAACACTGAAGCTTTCTTT. It is translated as CAIRGDLNTEAFF.

The chain joins TRBV28 to TRBJ2-5, with 7 bases lining up with TRBD1. The CDR3 runs 14 residues. The V gene end was trimmed by 6 bases and the J gene end by 4 bases; junction bases not matched to a gene: 8. Per germline, CDR1 MDHEN and CDR2 SYDVKM. The CDR3 reads CASSDRVRSETQYF. The CDR3 nucleotides read TGTGCCAGCAGCGACAGGGTTCGTTCAGAGACCCAGTACTTC.

CDR3: CASSLAGLAGTGELFF. In nucleotides, the CDR3 is TGCGCCAGCAGCTTGGCGGGGCTAGCGGGCACCGGGGAGCTGTTTTTT. V usage is TRBV5-1 and J usage is TRBJ2-2; TRBD2 aligns across 8 bases. CDR3 length: 16 amino acids. The germline CDR1 and CDR2 sequences are SGHRS and YFSETQ. With 0 bases clipped from V and 4 bases from J, the junction kept 5 bases outside the gene matches. Looking up the rest from reference TRBV5-1 and TRBJ2-2 gives the full variable domain: KAGVTQTPRYLIKTRGQQVTLSCSPISGHRSVSWYQQTPGQGLQFLFEYFSETQRNKGNFPGRFSGRQFSNSRSEMNVSTLELGDSALYLCASSLAGLAGTGELFFGEGSRLTVL.

The rearrangement joins TRBV5-1 to TRBJ1-1, with 7 nucleotides matching TRBD1. CDR1 and CDR2 from the germline V gene are SGHRS and YFSETQ. The CDR3 is made up of 14 amino acids. The V segment lost 4 bases and the J segment 0 bases; nucleotides outside the gene matches: 3. CDR3 in amino acids: CASSQTGLNTEAFF. DNA of the CDR3: TGCGCCAGCAGCCAGACAGGGTTGAACACTGAAGCTTTCTTT.

The rearrangement links TRBV9 to TRBJ1-1, with 11 bases fitting TRBD1. The germline gives CDR1 SGDLS, CDR2 YYNGEE. After removal of 2 bases from V and 2 bases from J, the junction contained 2 bases not matched to a gene. This CDR3 is built from 15 residues. This CDR3 reads CASSVWTGGNTEAFF. The CDR3 DNA reads TGTGCCAGCAGCGTTTGGACAGGGGGCAACACTGAAGCTTTCTTT.

The chain couples TRBV27 to TRBJ2-5; 12 bases line up with TRBD2. TRBJ2-7 matches the DNA end more closely, so the J call is doubtful. Per germline, CDR1 MNHEY and CDR2 SMNVEV (reference sequence). The CDR3 contains 16 residues. Here the CDR3 reads CASSPRTSGTVYEQYF. As DNA, the CDR3 is TGTGCCAGCAGTCCCCGGACTAGCGGGACCGTTTACGAGCAGTACTTC.

The chain uses TRBV2 and TRBJ2-1; 9 bases map to TRBD1. The CDR3 consists of 15 residues. The germline V gene has CDR1 SNHLY and CDR2 FYNNEI. Trimming cost V 8 bases and J 6 bases; bases outside gene matches: 11. The CDR3 DNA sequence: TGTGCCAGCGTCCGGGACAGGGAAAAAAGCAATGAGCAGTTCTTC. This encodes CASVRDREKSNEQFF.

In this sample, this clone turned up once. This rearrangement joins TRBV4-3 to TRBJ2-3; D might be TRBD2 (5 bases). Per germline, CDR1 LGHNA and CDR2 YSLEER. Trimming shortened V by 1 base and J by 4 bases, and 15 bases separated the two germline ends. The CDR3 totals 16 residues. The CDR3 here is CASSQVHGSVADTQYF. DNA for the CDR3: TGCGCCAGCAGCCAAGTGCATGGGAGTGTGGCAGATACGCAGTATTTT.

For this clone: Within the sample, other DNA sequences also encode this same CDR3. The chain joins TRBV4-2 to TRBJ1-2; D is ambiguous. V lost 1 base, J lost 6 bases, and 6 bases lay in between. The CDR3 is made up of 12 amino acids. Per the germline V gene, CDR1 is LGHNA and CDR2 is YNFKEQ. For the CDR3, the DNA is TGTGCCAGCAGCCAAGTCGGAGATGGCTACACCTTC. Residues: CASSQVGDGYTF.

The rearrangement uses TRBV18 and TRBJ1-2, with 8 bases that match TRBD1. The CDR3 is 14 residues long. V trimming: 2 bases; J trimming: 6 bases; junction bases outside the gene matches: 5. The V gene's germline CDR1 is KGHSH and CDR2 LQKENI. In nucleotides, the CDR3 is TGTGCCAGCTCACCAGGCAGGGGGCTCGATGGCTACACCTTC. It translates to CASSPGRGLDGYTF.

The J gene is TRBJ2-1, the V gene TRBV7-5; TRBD2 reflects the table's D call only, with no check against the DNA. TRBV7-5 is listed as a pseudogene. The CDR3 length is 16 residues. For the CDR3, the DNA is TGTGCCAGAAGCTTAGTCCCCACAGGAGGGTACAATGAGCAGTTCTTC. This sequence encodes CARSLVPTGGYNEQFF.

The chain carries TRBV10-3 and TRBJ2-2; 8 positions agree with TRBD2. The CDR3 contains 13 residues. With V trimmed by 2 bases and J by 9 bases, 2 bases remained unmatched. The germline gives CDR1 ENHRY, CDR2 SYGVKD. DNA of the CDR3: TGTGCCATCAGTGAGGGACTAGCTAGGGAGCTGTTTTTT. Its translation: CAISEGLARELFF.

V is TRBV18 and J is TRBJ2-7; D possibly corresponds to TRBD2 (6 bases). V lost 3 bases, J lost 4 bases, and 10 bases lay in between. Germline CDR1 is KGHSH and CDR2 is LQKENI. The CDR3 length is 13 residues. The CDR3: CASSPREEYEQYF. The DNA of the CDR3 is TGTGCCAGCTCACCTAGGGAGGAGTACGAGCAGTACTTC.

The V gene is TRBV30, the J gene TRBJ1-4, with a tentative D call TRBD1 (5 bases). V gave up 0 bases and J gave up 4 bases, with 12 bases separating them. CDR3 length: 15 amino acids. Germline CDR1 and CDR2: GTSNPN and SVGIG (reference sequence). The CDR3 nucleotides read TGTGCCTGGAGTGTTGGAAGGGACTATAATGAAAAACTGTTTTTT. This codes for CAWSVGRDYNEKLFF.

V is TRBV6-6 and J is TRBJ2-7, with 9 bases lining up with TRBD1. V lost 7 bases and J lost 3; bases outside the gene matches: 10. Germline V gene data show CDR1 as MNHNY and CDR2 as SVGAGI (reference sequence). The CDR3 loop spans 15 amino acids. CDR3 DNA: TGTGCCAGCACCAAGACAGGGGGGCCCCTCTACGAGCAGTACTTC. Its protein product is CASTKTGGPLYEQYF.

The rearrangement uses TRBV19 and TRBJ2-7; 9 bases map to TRBD1. The CDR3 extends over 13 amino acids. Germline V CDR1 and CDR2: LNHDA, SQIVND (reference sequence). The V segment lost 6 bases and the J segment 3 bases; nucleotides outside the gene matches: 3. CDR3 nucleotides: TGTGCCAGTAGGGGGACAGGGAACTACGAGCAGTACTTC. It codes for CASRGTGNYEQYF.

The table lists this clone with a few counts. The rearrangement uses TRBV9 and TRBJ2-7; TRBD2 matches at 8 bases. After removal of 3 bases from V and 4 bases from J, the junction contained 21 bases not matched to a gene. The CDR3 has 19 residues. Germline V lookup: CDR1 SGDLS, CDR2 YYNGEE. In DNA form, the CDR3 reads TGTGCCAGCAGCGCACTCAGTCGACAACTAGCGGACTCCCGTTACGAGCAGTACTTC. Translation: CASSALSRQLADSRYEQYF. The full variable domain, in which reference TRBV9 and TRBJ2-7 provide the parts outside the CDR3, is DSGVTQTPKHLITATGQRVTLRCSPRSGDLSVYWYQQSLDQGLQFLIQYYNGEERAKGNILERFSAQQFPDLHSELNLSSLELGDSALYFCASSALSRQLADSRYEQYFGPGTRLTVT.

The gene calls are TRBV4-3 and TRBJ2-7; D not certain. Germline V lookup: CDR1 LGHNA, CDR2 YSLEER. The CDR3 has 15 residues. The V end lost 1 base, the J end lost 3 bases, and 13 bases lay between the germline ends. The DNA for the CDR3 is TGCGCCAGCAGCCAAGTATATGGAGAGAACTACGAGCAGTACTTC. This sequence encodes CASSQVYGENYEQYF.

This clone was picked up a small number of times. The J gene is TRBJ2-5, the V gene TRBV7-2; 7 bases align to TRBD1. The V segment lost 4 bases and the J segment 5 bases; nucleotides outside the gene matches: 4. CDR3 length: 13 amino acids. Germline V CDR1 and CDR2: SGHTA, FQGNSA. The CDR3 region is CASSYTGAETQYF. The DNA for the CDR3 is TGTGCCAGCAGCTATACAGGGGCGGAGACCCAGTACTTC. The full variable domain, with the rest looked up from reference TRBV7-2 and TRBJ2-5, is GAGVSQSPSNKVTEKGKDVELRCDPISGHTALYWYRQSLGQGLEFLIYFQGNSAPDKSGLPSDRFSAERTGGSVSTLTIQRTQQEDSAVYLCASSYTGAETQYFGPGTRLLVL.

In DNA, the CDR3 is TGTGCCAGCAGTTTCCGACAGGGCGGTGGGATCACTGAAGCTTTCTTT. As protein: CASSFRQGGGITEAFF. This sequence joins TRBV28 and TRBJ1-1; 7 positions agree with TRBD1. The CDR3 spans 16 residues. With V trimmed by 3 bases and J by 4 bases, 11 bases remained unmatched. The germline gives CDR1 MDHEN, CDR2 SYDVKM.

This chain links TRBV27 with TRBJ2-7, with a weak D call TRBD2 (6 bases). CDR3 length: 14 residues. Germline V gene lookup returns CDR1 MNHEY and CDR2 SMNVEV (reference sequence). V lost 8 bases to trimming and J lost 2 bases, with 16 bases between them. CDR3 sequence reads: CASRKLAAPYEQYF. In DNA, the CDR3 is TGTGCCAGCCGGAAACTAGCCGCTCCCTACGAGCAGTACTTC.